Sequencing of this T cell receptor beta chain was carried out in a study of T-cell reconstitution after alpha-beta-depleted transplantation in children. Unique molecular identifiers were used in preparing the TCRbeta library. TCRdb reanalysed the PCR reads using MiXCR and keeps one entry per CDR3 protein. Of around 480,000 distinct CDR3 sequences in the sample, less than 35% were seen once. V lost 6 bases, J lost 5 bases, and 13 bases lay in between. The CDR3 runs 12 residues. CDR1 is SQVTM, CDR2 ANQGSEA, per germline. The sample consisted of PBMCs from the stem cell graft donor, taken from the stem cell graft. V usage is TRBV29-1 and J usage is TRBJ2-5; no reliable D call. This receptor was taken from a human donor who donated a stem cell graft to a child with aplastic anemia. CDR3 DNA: TGCAGCGTGTTGCCGGGTGTGGAGACCCAGTACTTC. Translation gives CSVLPGVETQYF.